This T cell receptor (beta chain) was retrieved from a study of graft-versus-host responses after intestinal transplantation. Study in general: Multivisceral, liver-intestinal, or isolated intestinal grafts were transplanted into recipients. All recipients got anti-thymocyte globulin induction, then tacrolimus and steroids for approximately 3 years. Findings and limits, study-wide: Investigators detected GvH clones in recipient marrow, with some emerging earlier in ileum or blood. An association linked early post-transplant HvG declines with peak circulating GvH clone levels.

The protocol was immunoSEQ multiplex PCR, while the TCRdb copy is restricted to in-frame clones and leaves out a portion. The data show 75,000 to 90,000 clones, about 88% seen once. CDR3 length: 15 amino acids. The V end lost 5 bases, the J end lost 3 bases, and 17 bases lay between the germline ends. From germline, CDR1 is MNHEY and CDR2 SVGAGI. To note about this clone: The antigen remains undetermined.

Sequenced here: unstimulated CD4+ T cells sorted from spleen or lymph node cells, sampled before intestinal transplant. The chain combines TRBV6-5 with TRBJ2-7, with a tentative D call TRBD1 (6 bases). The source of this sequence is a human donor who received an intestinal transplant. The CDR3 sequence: CASSQQGLRDYEQYF. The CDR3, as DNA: TGTGCCAGCAGTCAACAGGGCCTAAGGGACTACGAGCAGTACTTC.